This passage covers 13 T cell receptor beta chains from one sample sequenced in a study of blood T cell repertoires in COVID-19. Only in-frame clones appear in the TCRdb table, and some are missing; sequencing was by immunoSEQ multiplex PCR. The repertoire holds some 220,000 clones, with about 85% as singletons. Specimen: peripheral blood. The receptor set was obtained from a woman aged 55-70 years with active or convalescent COVID-19.

The rearrangement uses TRBV13 and TRBJ2-1; 8 positions agree with TRBD2. The length of the CDR3 is 16 residues. V gave up 0 bases and J gave up 4 bases; unmatched junction bases: 5. Germline CDR1 and CDR2: PRHDT and FYEKMQ (reference sequence). DNA of the CDR3: TGTGCCAGCAGCTTAGGAGCGGGGGCCCCTTACAATGAGCAGTTCTTC. This translates into CASSLGAGAPYNEQFF.

This sequence joins TRBV6-1 and TRBJ2-7; TRBD1 agrees at 7 bases. Per germline, CDR1 MNHNS and CDR2 SASEGT. This CDR3 has 15 amino acids. The V and J ends lost 0 bases and 4 bases, in that order; junction bases with no gene match: 6. DNA for the CDR3: TGTGCCAGCAGTGAAGCCCCGGGACAGACTTACGAGCAGTACGTC. It yields the protein CASSEAPGQTYEQYV.

The chain carries TRBV18 and TRBJ1-1; 8 bases are a match to TRBD1. The germline V gene encodes CDR1 KGHSH and CDR2 LQKENI. Losses at the gene ends were 6 bases for V and 8 bases for J; bases not matched to a gene: 11. The CDR3 runs 14 residues. The CDR3 reads CASSQTGGKGEAFF. Written as DNA, the CDR3 is TGTGCCAGCTCTCAAACAGGGGGAAAGGGCGAAGCTTTCTTT. Filled out from reference TRBV18 and TRBJ1-1, the complete variable domain reads NAGVMQNPRHLVRRRGQEARLRCSPMKGHSHVYWYRQLPEEGLKFMVYLQKENIIDESGMPKERFSAEFPKEGPSILRIQQVVRGDSAAYFCASSQTGGKGEAFFGQGTRLTVV.

The rearrangement links TRBV5-1 to TRBJ2-2; 11 bases fit TRBD1. The germline gives CDR1 SGHRS, CDR2 YFSETQ. The CDR3 covers 15 residues. V was pared by 3 bases and J by 3 bases, with 1 base of the junction left unmatched. CDR3: CASSSGQGDTGELFF. The CDR3 DNA sequence: TGCGCCAGCAGCTCGGGACAGGGGGACACCGGGGAGCTGTTTTTT.

This chain joins TRBV3-1 (or the pseudogene TRBV3-2) and TRBJ2-7, with 8 bases aligning to TRBD2. J was trimmed by 4 bases and V by 2 bases; bases with no gene match: 10. The CDR3 contains 16 residues. Per the germline V gene, CDR1 is LGHDT and CDR2 is YNNKEL (reference sequence). The CDR3 reads CASSQNIGSGTYEQYF. The CDR3 bases are TGTGCCAGCAGCCAAAACATCGGTAGCGGGACTTACGAGCAGTACTTC.

The sample holds one count of this clone. DNA of the CDR3: TGTGCCAGCAGCCCCCAGACAGCGTTCTTCCTCATCAATGAGCAGTTCTTC. It translates to CASSPQTAFFLINEQFF. The chain joins TRBV7-9 to TRBJ2-1, with D possibly TRBD1 on 5 matching bases. The germline CDR1 and CDR2 sequences are SEHNR and FQNEAQ (reference sequence). This CDR3 is 17 amino acids long. Trimming left V 5 bases short and J 6 bases short, with 23 bases between.

In DNA, the CDR3 is TGCGCCAGCAGCTTGCGGGGGACAGGGCCAGATACGCAGTATTTT. Protein sequence: CASSLRGTGPDTQYF. This chain uses TRBV5-1 with TRBJ2-3, with TRBD1 identical over 9 bases. The CDR3 runs to 15 residues. Trimming took 1 base from V and 4 from J; bases not matched to a gene: 4. CDR1 is SGHRS and CDR2 is YFSETQ in the germline V gene.

The rearrangement uses TRBV7-8 and TRBJ1-2; 9 bases map to TRBD1. Germline V gene lookup returns CDR1 SGHVS and CDR2 FQNEAQ. The CDR3 runs to 14 residues. Losses at the gene ends were 5 bases for V and 7 bases for J; bases not matched to a gene: 8. The CDR3 loop is CASSPTTGGTGYTF. The CDR3 coding sequence is TGTGCCAGCAGCCCGACCACAGGGGGCACTGGCTACACCTTC. The full variable domain, in which reference TRBV7-8 and TRBJ1-2 provide the parts outside the CDR3, is GAGVSQSPRYKVAKRGQDVALRCDPISGHVSLFWYQQALGQGPEFLTYFQNEAQLDKSGLPSDRFFAERPEGSVSTLKIQRTQQEDSAVYLCASSPTTGGTGYTFGSGTRLTVV.

This clone has a handful of counts. The chain joins TRBV24-1 to TRBJ2-5; TRBD2 matches 12 bases. The trim removed 4 bases at V and 1 base at J, leaving 9 bases unmatched. CDR1 and CDR2 from the germline V gene are KGHDR and SFDVKD. The CDR3 sequence is 18 residues long. The chain's CDR3 is CATSESTSGGAFQETQYF. In nucleotides, the CDR3 is TGTGCCACCAGTGAGTCGACTAGCGGGGGCGCTTTCCAAGAGACCCAGTACTTC.

This chain connects TRBV7-2 to TRBJ1-6, with 7 nucleotides matching TRBD1. Trimming removed 4 bases from V and 7 bases from J; junction bases left unmatched: 4. The V gene's germline CDR1 is SGHTA and CDR2 FQGNSA. The CDR3 covers 14 residues. CDR3 in amino acids: CASSSRQGNSPLHF. The CDR3 region has the DNA TGTGCCAGCAGCTCCCGACAGGGCAATTCACCCCTCCACTTT.

The rearrangement links TRBV2 to TRBJ2-5, with TRBD2 matching over 11 bases. CDR3 length: 15 amino acids. With V trimmed by 8 bases and J by 5 bases, 10 bases remained unmatched. Germline lookup yields CDR1 SNHLY and CDR2 FYNNEI. This CDR3 is CASSTSGVPRETQYF. The CDR3 DNA follows: TGTGCCAGCTCGACTAGCGGGGTCCCCCGGGAGACCCAGTACTTC.

The rearrangement uses TRBV5-4 and TRBJ2-5, with 13 bases lining up with TRBD2. V lost 4 bases, J lost 5 bases, and 5 bases stayed unmatched. CDR1 and CDR2 from the germline V gene are SGHNT and YYREEE (reference sequence). The CDR3 runs 15 residues. Here the CDR3 reads CASSAGTSGVETQYF. In DNA form, the CDR3 reads TGTGCCAGCAGCGCCGGGACTAGCGGGGTCGAGACCCAGTACTTC.

The rearrangement links TRBV30 to TRBJ1-4, with 10 nucleotides matching TRBD1. This CDR3 is built from 14 residues. Germline lookup yields CDR1 GTSNPN and CDR2 SVGIG (reference sequence). J was trimmed by 7 bases and V by 2 bases; bases with no gene match: 4. The CDR3 DNA reads as TGTGCCTGGAGTCAAAGGACAGGGGGTGAAAAACTGTTTTTT. It specifies CAWSQRTGGEKLFF.